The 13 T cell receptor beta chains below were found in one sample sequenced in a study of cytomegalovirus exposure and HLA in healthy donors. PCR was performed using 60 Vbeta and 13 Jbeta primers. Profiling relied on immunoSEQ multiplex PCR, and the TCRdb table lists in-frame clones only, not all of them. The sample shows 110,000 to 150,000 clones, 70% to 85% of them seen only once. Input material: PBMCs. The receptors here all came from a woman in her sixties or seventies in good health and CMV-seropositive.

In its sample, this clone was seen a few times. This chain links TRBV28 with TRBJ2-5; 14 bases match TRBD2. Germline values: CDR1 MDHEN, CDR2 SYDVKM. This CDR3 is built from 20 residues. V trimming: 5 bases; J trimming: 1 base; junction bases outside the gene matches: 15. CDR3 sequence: CASSTKSGTSGRLVQETQYF. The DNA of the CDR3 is TGTGCCAGCAGTACTAAATCCGGGACTAGCGGGAGACTCGTCCAAGAGACCCAGTACTTC.

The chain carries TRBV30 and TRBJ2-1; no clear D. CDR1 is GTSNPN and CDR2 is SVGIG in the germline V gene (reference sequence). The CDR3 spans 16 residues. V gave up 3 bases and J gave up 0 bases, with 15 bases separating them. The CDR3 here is CAWRETAARSYNEQFF. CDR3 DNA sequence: TGTGCCTGGAGGGAGACGGCAGCCCGCTCCTACAATGAGCAGTTCTTC.

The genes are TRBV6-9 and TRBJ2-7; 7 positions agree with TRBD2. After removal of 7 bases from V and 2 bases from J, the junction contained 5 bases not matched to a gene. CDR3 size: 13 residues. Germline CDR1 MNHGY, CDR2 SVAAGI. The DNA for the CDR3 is TGTGCCAGCATCGAAGCGGGACCCTACGAGCAGTACTTC. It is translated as CASIEAGPYEQYF.

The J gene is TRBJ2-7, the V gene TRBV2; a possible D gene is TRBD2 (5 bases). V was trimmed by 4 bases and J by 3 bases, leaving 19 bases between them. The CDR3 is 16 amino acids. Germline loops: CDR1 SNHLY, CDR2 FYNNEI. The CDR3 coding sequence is TGTGCCAGCAGTGGTTTGAGGGCTACCTCTTTCTACGAGCAGTACTTC. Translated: CASSGLRATSFYEQYF.

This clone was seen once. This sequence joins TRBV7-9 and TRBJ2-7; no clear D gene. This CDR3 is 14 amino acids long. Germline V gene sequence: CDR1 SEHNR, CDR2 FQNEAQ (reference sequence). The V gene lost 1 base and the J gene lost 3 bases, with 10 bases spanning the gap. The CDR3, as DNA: TGTGCCAGCAGCTTAGGCCCAACTAACTACGAGCAGTACTTC. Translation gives CASSLGPTNYEQYF.

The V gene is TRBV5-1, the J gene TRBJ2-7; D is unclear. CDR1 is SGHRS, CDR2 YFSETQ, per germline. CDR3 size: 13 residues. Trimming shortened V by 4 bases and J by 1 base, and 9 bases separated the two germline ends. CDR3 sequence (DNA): TGCGCCAGCAGCCCCGTGGCATCCTACGAGCAGTACTTC. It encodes CASSPVASYEQYF.

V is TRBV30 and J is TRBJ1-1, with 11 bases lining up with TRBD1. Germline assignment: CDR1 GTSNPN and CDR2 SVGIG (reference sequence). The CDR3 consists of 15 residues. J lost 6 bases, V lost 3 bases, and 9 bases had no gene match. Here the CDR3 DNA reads TGTGCCTGGAGCGTCACCGGGACAGGGGGGTCTGAAGCTTTCTTT. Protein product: CAWSVTGTGGSEAFF. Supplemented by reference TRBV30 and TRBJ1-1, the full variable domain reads SQTIHQWPATLVQPVGSPLSLECTVEGTSNPNLYWYRQAAGRGLQLLFYSVGIGQISSEVPQNLSASRPQDRQFILSSKKLLLSDSGFYLCAWSVTGTGGSEAFFGQGTRLTVV.

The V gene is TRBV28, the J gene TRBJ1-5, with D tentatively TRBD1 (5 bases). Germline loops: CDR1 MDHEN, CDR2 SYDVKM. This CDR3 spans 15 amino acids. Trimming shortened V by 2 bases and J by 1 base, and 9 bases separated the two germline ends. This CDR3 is CASSLRGLSNQPQHF. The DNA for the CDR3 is TGTGCCAGCAGTTTAAGGGGTCTCAGCAATCAGCCCCAGCATTTT.

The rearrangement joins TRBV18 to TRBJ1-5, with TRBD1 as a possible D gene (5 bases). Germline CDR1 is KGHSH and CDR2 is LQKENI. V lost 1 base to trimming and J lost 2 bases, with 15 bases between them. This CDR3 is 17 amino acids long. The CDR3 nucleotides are TGTGCCAGCTCACCACGTCGGGGGTCGGAGGGCAATCAGCCCCAGCATTTT. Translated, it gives CASSPRRGSEGNQPQHF.

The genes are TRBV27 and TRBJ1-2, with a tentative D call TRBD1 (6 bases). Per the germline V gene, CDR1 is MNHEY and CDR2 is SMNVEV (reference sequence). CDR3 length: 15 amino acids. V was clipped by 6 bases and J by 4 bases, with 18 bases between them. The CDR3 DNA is TGTGCCAGCAGGCCTCCGGGACGGGGGGCCTATGGCTACACCTTC. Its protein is CASRPPGRGAYGYTF.

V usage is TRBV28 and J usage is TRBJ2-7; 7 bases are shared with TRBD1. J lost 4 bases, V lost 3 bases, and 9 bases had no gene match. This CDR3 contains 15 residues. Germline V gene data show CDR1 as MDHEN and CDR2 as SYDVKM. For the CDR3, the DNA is TGTGCCAGCAGTTTCCCTGGGACAGAGGAGTACGAGCAGTACTTC. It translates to CASSFPGTEEYEQYF.

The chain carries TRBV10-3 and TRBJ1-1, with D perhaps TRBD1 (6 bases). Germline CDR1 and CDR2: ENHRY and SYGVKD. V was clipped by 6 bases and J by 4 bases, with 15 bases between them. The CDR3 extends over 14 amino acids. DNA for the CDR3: TGTGCCATCAGGGCCGAACAGGGAACCACTGAAGCTTTCTTT. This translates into CAIRAEQGTTEAFF.

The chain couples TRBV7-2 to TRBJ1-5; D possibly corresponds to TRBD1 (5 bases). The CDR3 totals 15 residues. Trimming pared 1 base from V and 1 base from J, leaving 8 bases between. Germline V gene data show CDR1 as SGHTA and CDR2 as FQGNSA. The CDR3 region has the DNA TGTGCCAGCAGCTTAGGGGGCCTAAGCAATCAGCCCCAGCATTTT. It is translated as CASSLGGLSNQPQHF. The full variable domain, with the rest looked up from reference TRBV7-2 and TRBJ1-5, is GAGVSQSPSNKVTEKGKDVELRCDPISGHTALYWYRQSLGQGLEFLIYFQGNSAPDKSGLPSDRFSAERTGGSVSTLTIQRTQQEDSAVYLCASSLGGLSNQPQHFGDGTRLSIL.